This T cell receptor beta chain was profiled in a study of cytomegalovirus exposure and HLA in healthy donors listed by TCRdb under 2017. In the study overall: An earlier analysis of several hundred of the donors reported 276 Gb of sequence data and 117 million unique TCR beta sequences obtained from around 170 million T cells. Roughly 300 gigabases of sequencing data and tens of millions of unique TCR sequences were included in an early release covering roughly 600 HLA-typed donors. Of the 350 to 400 genotyped donors, approximately 83% fell in the genetic ancestry cluster associated with self-reported Caucasian donors. The study was designed to test whether signatures of past pathogen exposure could be identified by cataloging public T cell receptors. The study profiled the T cell repertoires of about 640 subjects by immunosequencing and related them to cytomegalovirus serostatus. Along with the approximately 620-subject first cohort, a separate validation cohort of over a hundred different subjects was used. To predict cytomegalovirus infection status, the study brought together high-throughput TCR immunosequencing, statistical association of individual TCRs with disease status, and machine learning. To study patterns of TCR occurrence, a later analysis re-analyzed previously published TCR beta repertoires from 650 to 750 donors and added high-resolution HLA genotyping. Rather than drawing on any new phenotypic data, the later analysis identified candidate immune exposures from TCR beta sequences and the way those sequences occurred across donors. An earlier analysis of 587 of the donors applied high-throughput TCR beta sequencing to assess whether each TCR beta V gene segment acted as functional or pseudogenic. Alongside the repertoire data, information on donor age, sex, ethnicity and CMV serostatus was compiled. Genome-wide SNP genotypes for about 65% of the 666 donors were used in a later genetic analysis, which treated that subset as a discovery cohort. Every discovery cohort repertoire had been produced on one sequencing platform. Class I and class II HLA loci were covered by the typing at four-digit resolution. The number of donors typed differed by locus, with roughly 620-630 for A, B, C, DRB1 and DQB1, around 500 for DQA1, 606 for DPA1, and 472 for DPB1. Because of strong linkage in the cohort, roughly five DR-DQ haplotypes were treated as single units for association and clustering. Across approximately 400 genotyped donors of the cohort, an average of approximately 200,000 unique TCR beta nucleotide sequences per donor were sequenced, and about a sixth of those sequences were non-productive.

In regard to this clone: The target of this receptor is not known. Per-base qualities were not stored, and no clone one base away is much larger.

The method was the immunoSEQ multiplex PCR assay. The multiplex PCR relied on a mix of 60 forward primers for TCR Vbeta segments and 13 reverse primers for TCR Jbeta segments. Amplification of the CDR3 region of rearranged TCR beta genes was performed with a multiplex PCR assay on genomic DNA. The Illumina HiSeq System was used to sequence the amplified TCR beta libraries as 87-base-pair reads. As for the original processing: Across the roughly 640 repertoires, a later analysis counted tens of millions of unique TCR beta chains, 9 million to 14 million of which were shared by at least two donors. To remove PCR and sequencing errors, raw reads were error-corrected and collapsed into unique sequences using a nearest-neighbor algorithm that merged closely related sequences. V, D and J gene segments were assigned by aligning CDR3 sequences to IMGT reference sequences. For a sequence to be retained, at least a six-nucleotide match to both a V gene segment and a J gene segment was required. A rearrangement counted as productive if the CDR3 had no stop codons and remained in frame with V and J, and every other rearrangement counted as non-productive. CDR3 was defined according to IMGT convention as the region running from the second conserved V-encoded cysteine to the conserved J-encoded phenylalanine. Sequences without an unambiguous match to a single V gene segment were excluded from the earlier analysis of 450 to 750 of the donors. An earlier analysis of a few hundred of the donors classified V segments as functional when productive rearrangements were above 56.7% and as segregating when the standard deviation between donors was above 5%. To diagnose cytomegalovirus status from the catalog of TCR beta chain sequences, a statistical classification framework was built. In a later analysis, V and J genes were assigned by comparing TCR nucleotide sequences against IMGT/GENE-DB human TR gene sequences. Using the TCRdist pipeline, a later analysis assigned CDR3 sequences along with most-parsimonious VDJ recombination scenarios. A later analysis defined each TCR beta chain by its CDR3 amino acid sequence plus V-gene family, and excluded reads lacking a unique V-gene family. To address suspected cross-contamination and a sequencing artifact, a later analysis removed under 600 highly shared, low-generation-probability nucleotide sequences. In a later analysis, a clonal expansion index for each public chain was calculated from normalized within-repertoire ranks of inferred template counts. In a later analysis, generation probabilities were computed using a VDJ recombination model fitted to out-of-frame rearrangements, and the results were checked against IGoR. A later analysis scored TCR-TCR, TCR-HLA and TCR-CMV co-occurrence with hypergeometric tests, applying a repertoire-size bias correction to TCR pairs. A later analysis estimated false discovery rates by permuting HLA or CMV assignments 20 times. In a later analysis, co-occurring TCRs were grouped using DBSCAN, and TCRdist sequence similarity was added for clustering within HLA-allele-positive subsets. Co-occurrence clustering excluded repertoires with fewer than 30,000 or more than 120,000 public chains, plus five with anomalous nucleotide sharing. The table was pulled from immuneACCESS by TCRdb, which kept in-frame rearrangements only. Such tables lose some clones; where checked, under half of the loss comes from unresolved V genes, and the rest has no known cause. V and J calls and clone size are copied from that table; D and trimming were computed from the DNA. The sample profile shows 100,000 or so clones; about 13% of them were found once. The ten largest account for 16% of the sample.

From the cysteine up to the phenylalanine, the CDR3 has a length of 15 residues. Only the CDR3 DNA stays, 45 bases, in frame from base 1. V loses 5 bases of germline sequence and J loses 0 bases, and the interval between the two ends is 11 bases. CDR1 and CDR2 are drawn from the germline V gene: SNHLY, FYNNEI. The cohort comprised fewer than 750 healthy bone marrow donors. Cohort members were all nominally healthy when sampled, although unrecorded immune exposures were likely present. The donor was CMV seropositive and was included in the group of 250 to 300 seropositive cohort members. A peripheral blood sample was collected from each donor, and TCR beta sequencing was performed on peripheral blood mononuclear cells. The Qiagen DNeasy Blood Extraction Kit was used to extract genomic DNA from the blood cell samples. Here is what the overall study found, with its caveats: Compared with the approximately 670-donor mean, donors in an Asian-associated ancestry cluster had fewer N-insertions in productive TCRs, according to a later genetic analysis. In a later analysis, several top co-occurrence clusters were reported to appear linked to parvovirus B19, influenza, CMV and Epstein-Barr virus. A later analysis associated 15,000 to 20,000 TCR beta sequences with specific HLA alleles at a false discovery rate of 0.05. Most TCR sequences were seen in very few donors, while some public TCRs were found in many individuals. An association between a missense DCLRE1C variant and V-gene and J-gene trimming of TCR beta chains was found in a later genetic analysis and replicated in an independent cohort. The classifier was reported to diagnose cytomegalovirus status with high specificity and sensitivity in both the original and validation cohorts. A later analysis found that most CMV-associated TCR beta chains appeared HLA-restricted, with HLA associations seemingly driven largely by CMV exposure. A group of highly shared sequence variants was considered likely to be a technical artifact of the sequencing pipeline. Because the 87-base-pair reads could not distinguish some IMGT-functional V segments, including TRBV6-2 and TRBV6-3, those segments were excluded. Because counts were too low, around 18 rarely observed V segments, including chromosome 9 orphons, were left out of the earlier analysis of approximately 580 of the donors. A few of the identified cytomegalovirus-associated TCR beta chains were confirmed in vitro to be specific for cytomegalovirus antigens. The authors suggested that the approach could potentially be extended to other disease states and immunological phenotypes. Linkage disequilibrium might explain the correlated functional status among segregating V segments, but an unknown experimental factor could not be excluded. A later analysis found that HLA-associated TCR beta chains were more clonally expanded and had lower generation probabilities than equally common non-associated chains. In this cohort, only TCR beta chains were sequenced, and detectable features were limited by the absence of alpha or paired-chain data. According to a later analysis, TCR association rates differed among HLA loci, with DRB1 alleles showing the most associated TCRs and HLA-C alleles showing the fewest. A further reported finding was that TCR beta sequences accurately predicted the HLA-A and HLA-B alleles for most subjects in the first cohort. Roughly uniform sequencing depth across donors was assumed in presence/absence analyses, although this assumption may not hold. When HLA alleles, especially DR and DQ, strongly co-occurred, attributing TCR associations to individual alleles was difficult. Because HLA typing was missing for some donors at each locus, association tests included only the typed subset. A total of 150 or so TCR beta chains were listed by the study as associated with cytomegalovirus. Immune exposure information for the cohort was limited to CMV serostatus. Broadly in line with IMGT annotations, most TCR beta V segments showed up in productive rearrangements about 90% or about 30% of the time in an earlier analysis of approximately 600 of the donors.

Sequencing was carried out using PBMCs. The chain is encoded by TRBV2 joined to TRBJ2-1, with the D segment identity uncertain. The clonotype comes from a man aged 35-49 years in good health and CMV-seropositive. The nucleotide sequence is TGTGCCAGCAGTCTTATCTCGAGCTCCTACAATGAGCAGTTCTTC. Its protein product is CASSLISSSYNEQFF.